What follows are 23 T cell receptor beta chains derived from one specimen sequenced in a study of blood T cell repertoires in COVID-19. Repertoires were generated with immunoSEQ multiplex PCR, while TCRdb's copy carries only in-frame clones and drops some. The repertoire consists of about 430,000 clones, with 80% to 90% occurring once and the leading ten covering more than 0.95%. Sequencing was carried out using PBMCs or T cells enriched from blood (not recorded which). The receptors here all came from a man aged 25-45 years who had recovered from COVID-19.

The chain carries TRBV5-6 and TRBJ1-6; D is undetermined. The CDR3 runs to 12 residues. CDR1 is SGHDT and CDR2 is YYEEEE in the germline V gene. V lost 4 bases to trimming and J lost 7 bases, with 6 bases between them. CDR3 protein: CASSPLNSPLHF. The CDR3 region has the DNA TGTGCCAGCAGCCCCCTGAATTCACCCCTCCACTTT. Full variable domain (remainder filled in from reference TRBV5-6 and TRBJ1-6): DAGVTQSPTHLIKTRGQQVTLRCSPKSGHDTVSWYQQALGQGPQFIFQYYEEEERQRGNFPDRFSGHQFPNYSSELNVNALLLGDSALYLCASSPLNSPLHFGNGTRLTVT.

The chain has TRBV6-1 and TRBJ1-2; tentatively, D is TRBD1 (6 bases). The ends were cut back, 0 bases at V and 2 bases at J, with 13 bases in the middle. This CDR3 is built from 16 residues. Germline lookup yields CDR1 MNHNS and CDR2 SASEGT. CDR3 amino acids: CASSEALQGLNYGYTF. The CDR3 nucleotides are TGTGCCAGCAGTGAAGCCCTGCAGGGGCTCAACTATGGCTACACCTTC.

The rearrangement joins TRBV10-3 to TRBJ1-1; 8 positions match TRBD1. The CDR3 totals 15 residues. Germline V gives CDR1 ENHRY, CDR2 SYGVKD. The V and J ends lost 1 base and 7 bases, in that order; junction bases with no gene match: 8. The CDR3 DNA sequence: TGTGCCATCAGTGAGTATTCGACAGGGGATAGTGAAGCTTTCTTT. It encodes CAISEYSTGDSEAFF.

The rearrangement links TRBV27 to TRBJ1-5, with D maybe TRBD1 (5 bases). The germline V and J ends were trimmed by 2 bases and 2 bases, with 7 bases remaining between them. This CDR3 comprises 14 residues. Looked up from germline, CDR1 is MNHEY and CDR2 is SMNVEV (reference sequence). As DNA, the CDR3 is TGTGCCAGCAGTTTACAGGGCGGCAATCAGCCCCAGCATTTT. It specifies CASSLQGGNQPQHF.

This chain connects TRBV19 to TRBJ1-5; no definite D call. Between the trimmed V and J ends, which lost 7 bases and 3 bases, there was a span of 13 bases. This CDR3 region has 14 residues. CDR1 is LNHDA, CDR2 SQIVND, per germline (reference sequence). CDR3 DNA: TGTGCCAGTACCCCCGACGCGGCCAATCAGCCCCAGCATTTT. Protein sequence: CASTPDAANQPQHF.

This sequence joins TRBV13 and TRBJ1-4; D ambiguous. Trimming took off 2 bases at V and 0 bases at J, with 7 bases between the two ends. Germline lookup yields CDR1 PRHDT and CDR2 FYEKMQ (reference sequence). The CDR3 has 15 amino acids. The CDR3, as DNA: TGTGCCAGCAGCTTACTCGGGGCAACTAATGAAAAACTGTTTTTT. The encoded protein is CASSLLGATNEKLFF.

The chain has TRBV19 and TRBJ1-5; 7 bases are a match to TRBD1. The junction had 11 bases not matched to a gene; V was cut back by 4 bases and J by 11 bases. Germline lookup yields CDR1 LNHDA and CDR2 SQIVND (reference sequence). The CDR3 length is 14 residues. CDR3 amino acids: CASSTPSEGAAQHF. The CDR3 nucleotides read TGTGCCAGTAGTACCCCTAGTGAGGGGGCAGCCCAGCATTTT.

This clone was counted a few times. V gene TRBV10-1 combines with J gene TRBJ2-3; tentative D call: TRBD2 (5 bases). The CDR3 has 15 amino acids. Trimming removed 5 bases at V and 3 bases at J, with 15 bases between. Germline V CDR1 and CDR2: WNHNN, SYGVQD (reference sequence). The CDR3 coding sequence is TGCGCCAGCAGTCGCAGCGGCCCCCGGACAGATACGCAGTATTTT. Translating gives CASSRSGPRTDTQYF.

This chain uses TRBV5-5 with TRBJ2-5; 12 bases fit TRBD2. The CDR3 spans 19 residues. Germline CDR1 is SGHKS and CDR2 is YYEKEE (reference sequence). J lost 2 bases, V lost 0 bases, and 11 bases had no gene match. CDR3 sequence reads: CASSLVSSGRAFGQETQYF. CDR3 bases: TGTGCCAGCAGCTTGGTATCTAGCGGGAGGGCGTTTGGGCAAGAGACCCAGTACTTC.

The V and J genes are TRBV4-1 and TRBJ1-4; 7 nucleotides align to TRBD1. The CDR3 consists of 15 residues. The junction had 3 bases not matched to a gene; V was cut back by 1 base and J by 4 bases. Per germline, CDR1 MGHRA and CDR2 YSYEKL. The CDR3 reads CASSQAGTVNEKLFF. The CDR3 coding sequence is TGCGCCAGCAGCCAAGCCGGGACAGTTAATGAAAAACTGTTTTTT.

The chain employs TRBV7-2 and TRBJ2-1; the D gene is possibly TRBD1 (5 bases). V shed 5 bases and J shed 15 bases, with 17 bases lying between them. Per germline, CDR1 SGHTA and CDR2 FQGNSA. This CDR3 region has 12 residues. CDR3 sequence (DNA): TGTGCCAGCAGCCGTGCCCCTGACAGACGGTTCTTC. Translation: CASSRAPDRRFF.

The V call is TRBV2, the J call TRBJ1-2, with 7 bases fitting TRBD1. The CDR3 extends over 16 amino acids. Germline CDR1 and CDR2: SNHLY and FYNNEI. V shed 3 bases, J shed 3 bases, and the junction held 10 bases outside the gene matches. The CDR3 DNA reads as TGTGCCAGCAGTGAGTCGGCAGGGGGGACCTACTATGGCTACACCTTC. Its protein product is CASSESAGGTYYGYTF.

This chain connects TRBV18 to TRBJ1-2; D uncertain. There are 16 residues in the CDR3. With 0 bases removed from V and 8 bases from J, the gap between germline ends came to 19 bases. Germline V CDR1 and CDR2: KGHSH, LQKENI. CDR3 amino acids: CASSPPASGVWSGYTF. The CDR3 bases are TGTGCCAGCTCACCACCGGCTTCGGGAGTCTGGAGCGGCTACACCTTC.

This chain connects TRBV30 to TRBJ1-5; D ambiguous. The CDR3 sequence is 14 residues long. V was shortened by 3 bases and J by 3 bases, with 12 bases between the two germline ends. CDR1 and CDR2 from the germline V gene are GTSNPN and SVGIG (reference sequence). CDR3 in DNA: TGTGCCTGGAGCGGGATTATGGACAATCAGCCCCAGCATTTT. This gives the protein CAWSGIMDNQPQHF.

The rearrangement uses TRBV5-4 and TRBJ2-3; 8 bases fit TRBD1. Germline V CDR1 and CDR2: SGHNT, YYREEE (reference sequence). Trimming removed 2 bases from V and 2 bases from J; junction bases left unmatched: 4. This CDR3 is built from 15 residues. The CDR3 DNA follows: TGTGCCAGCAGCTTCGGACAGGGACACACAGATACGCAGTATTTT. This sequence encodes CASSFGQGHTDTQYF.

The chain carries TRBV2 and TRBJ2-1; TRBD1 is a possible D gene (5 bases). Trimming took off 5 bases at V and 9 bases at J, with 20 bases between the two ends. The CDR3 runs to 15 residues. Germline V gene lookup returns CDR1 SNHLY and CDR2 FYNNEI. The CDR3 sequence is CASSYDSGAQGEQFF. CDR3 DNA: TGTGCCAGCAGTTACGACTCTGGCGCCCAGGGTGAGCAGTTCTTC.

There are a few counts of this clone. The same CDR3 also results from other DNA sequences found in this sample. The rearrangement links TRBV28 to TRBJ1-2, with a tentative D call TRBD1 (5 bases). V dropped 1 base and J dropped 5 bases, with 5 bases sitting between them. The CDR3 is made up of 12 amino acids. The germline gives CDR1 MDHEN, CDR2 SYDVKM. CDR3 in amino acids: CASSLSGYGYTF. The CDR3 DNA follows: TGTGCCAGCAGTTTATCAGGGTATGGCTACACCTTC.

CDR3 in DNA: TGTGCCAGCGATCCTCCGGGACACTTAAACACCGGGGAGCTGTTTTTT. The encoded protein is CASDPPGHLNTGELFF. The chain joins TRBV11-2 to TRBJ2-2, with D perhaps TRBD1 (6 bases). Germline values: CDR1 SGHAT, CDR2 FQNNGV. The germline V and J ends were trimmed by 8 bases and 2 bases, with 18 bases remaining between them. This CDR3 is 16 amino acids long.

The V gene is TRBV30, the J gene TRBJ1-4; 7 nucleotides align to TRBD1. V was pared by 3 bases and J by 7 bases, with 11 bases of the junction left unmatched. The CDR3 length is 15 residues. Germline CDR1 reads GTSNPN; CDR2 reads SVGIG (reference sequence). Here the CDR3 DNA reads TGTGCCTGGAGGCCAGGACAGGTTGTCGGTGAAAAACTGTTTTTT. This sequence encodes CAWRPGQVVGEKLFF.

V usage is TRBV10-1 and J usage is TRBJ2-3; a possible D gene is TRBD2 (7 bases). This CDR3 contains 14 residues. The germline V and J ends were trimmed by 5 bases and 5 bases, with 14 bases remaining between them. Germline values: CDR1 WNHNN, CDR2 SYGVQD (reference sequence). DNA of the CDR3: TGCGCCAGCAGTAGTGGGGGGGCCATAGATACGCAGTATTTT. It codes for CASSSGGAIDTQYF.

This chain connects TRBV6-1 to TRBJ1-6; the D is unclear. Germline V gives CDR1 MNHNS, CDR2 SASEGT. V lost 3 bases, J lost 5 bases, and 8 bases lay in between. The length of the CDR3 is 14 residues. In nucleotides, the CDR3 is TGTGCCAGCAGTGACGGTACGGATAATTCACCCCTCCACTTT. This gives the protein CASSDGTDNSPLHF.

The V gene is TRBV11-2, the J gene TRBJ1-2; TRBD1 aligns across 7 bases. The germline V gene encodes CDR1 SGHAT and CDR2 FQNNGV. The V gene end was trimmed by 5 bases and the J gene end by 4 bases; junction bases not matched to a gene: 4. The CDR3 extends over 13 amino acids. CDR3 nucleotide sequence: TGTGCCAGCAGCACAACAGGGGCCTATGGCTACACCTTC. Protein sequence: CASSTTGAYGYTF.

This clone showed up just once. V gene TRBV3-1 (or the pseudogene TRBV3-2) combines with J gene TRBJ2-5; D possibly corresponds to TRBD2 (5 bases). Trimming took 5 bases from V and 11 from J, leaving 12 bases between them. This CDR3 has 11 residues. CDR1 LGHDT and CDR2 YNNKEL come from the germline V gene (reference sequence). CDR3 in amino acids: CASSVTRFQYF. The CDR3 DNA reads as TGTGCCAGCAGCGTAACTAGATTTCAGTACTTC.